The sample holds a few counts of the clone carrying this TCR beta chain. Its antigen is unidentified. The record originates from a study of shared clonotypes between healthy human individuals. Assay used: immunoSEQ multiplex PCR; TCRdb lists only in-frame clones, some missing. The table shows a few million clones, with over 85% occurring only once. Broader study findings: Sampling involved blood alone; tissue repertoires likely differ.

In germline, CDR1 is ENHRY, CDR2 SYGVKD. The V gene end was trimmed by 6 bases and the J gene end by 8 bases; junction bases not matched to a gene: 10. This CDR3 is 14 amino acids long. The sequenced sample consisted of naive CD4+ T cells sorted from blood. The subset: CD45RA+ positively selected. The receptor comes from a man younger than 30 in good health. The chain joins TRBV10-3 to TRBJ1-2; 9 nucleotides match TRBD1. The DNA for the CDR3 is TGTGCCATCAGCCTTACGGGGGACAGGGTAGGCTACACCTTC. Residues: CAISLTGDRVGYTF.